This T cell receptor beta chain appears in the sequencing data of a study of shared clonotypes between healthy human individuals. This CDR3 is built from 16 residues. Germline V gene data show CDR1 as LGHNA and CDR2 as YNFKEQ. Between the trimmed V and J ends, which lost 0 bases and 6 bases, there was a span of 14 bases. Clones were sequenced by immunoSEQ multiplex PCR, and TCRdb holds only the in-frame ones, with some missing. The table records about half a million clones, 81% of them present only once. What was sequenced was PBMCs. The genes are TRBV4-2 and TRBJ2-2; D is unclear. The sequence was obtained from a woman aged 35 to 49 in good health. Some clones in this sample may be carry-over from other donors' samples. In DNA, the CDR3 is TGTGCCAGCAGCCAAGATCTTGTCAGCCGGGCCGGGGAGCTGTTTTTT. Protein: CASSQDLVSRAGELFF.